What follows are 10 T cell receptor beta chains derived from one specimen sequenced in a study of cytomegalovirus exposure and HLA in healthy donors. Researchers ran the PCR with 60 Vbeta and 13 Jbeta primers. Sequenced by immunoSEQ multiplex PCR; TCRdb stores in-frame clones only, minus some. The sample consists of over 200,000 clones, around four fifths of them appearing once. The sample was PBMCs. These receptors were obtained from a woman aged 55-69 years in good health and CMV-seropositive.

The chain is built from TRBV29-1 and TRBJ2-3; TRBD1 is a possible D gene (8 bases). Germline assignment: CDR1 SQVTM and CDR2 ANQGSEA. The CDR3 contains 16 residues. V was cut by 4 bases and J by 3 bases, with 20 bases left in between. The DNA for the CDR3 is TGCAGCGTTGCAGGGGGCGGGGGAGTGGGTACAGATACGCAGTATTTT. It is translated as CSVAGGGGVGTDTQYF.

V usage is TRBV6-1 and J usage is TRBJ2-7; the D is unclear. Germline CDR1 reads MNHNS; CDR2 reads SASEGT. This CDR3 has 14 residues. V was trimmed by 0 bases and J by 2 bases, leaving 8 bases between them. The CDR3 sequence is CASSEAGAPYEQYF. The CDR3 DNA is TGTGCCAGCAGTGAAGCGGGCGCCCCCTACGAGCAGTACTTC.

This chain uses TRBV5-1 with TRBJ2-7; 7 bases align to TRBD1. This CDR3 is built from 13 residues. J lost 4 bases, V lost 2 bases, and 3 bases had no gene match. Germline V gene lookup returns CDR1 SGHRS and CDR2 YFSETQ. The CDR3 DNA reads TGCGCCAGCAGCTTCGGGACAGTGTACGAGCAGTACTTC. It codes for CASSFGTVYEQYF.

This chain joins TRBV13 and TRBJ2-6; TRBD1 is a possible D gene (6 bases). Looked up from germline, CDR1 is PRHDT and CDR2 is FYEKMQ (reference sequence). CDR3 length: 18 residues. V gave up 1 base and J gave up 0 bases, with 13 bases separating them. In DNA form, the CDR3 reads TGTGCCAGCAGCTTAGAAGGGACAACCAGCTCTGGGGCCAACGTCCTGACTTTC. Amino acid sequence: CASSLEGTTSSGANVLTF.

V gene TRBV9 combines with J gene TRBJ2-3, with D perhaps TRBD2 (7 bases). The CDR3 runs to 15 residues. Trimming shortened V by 4 bases and J by 6 bases, and 18 bases separated the two germline ends. The germline V gene has CDR1 SGDLS and CDR2 YYNGEE. In DNA form, the CDR3 reads TGTGCCAGCAGCCCGCCGGGGGGCCCTCGGGATACGCAGTATTTT. Encoded protein: CASSPPGGPRDTQYF.

The chain combines TRBV4-1 with TRBJ1-2; 10 nucleotides align to TRBD1. In germline, CDR1 is MGHRA, CDR2 YSYEKL. Trimming removed 4 bases from V and 7 bases from J; junction bases left unmatched: 9. This CDR3 is 15 amino acids long. CDR3: CASSLWTGGPSGYTF. In nucleotides, the CDR3 is TGCGCCAGCAGCCTCTGGACAGGGGGACCTTCTGGCTACACCTTC.

The V and J genes are TRBV12-5 and TRBJ2-2; D might be TRBD2 (7 bases). The ends were cut back, 1 base at V and 5 bases at J, with 14 bases in the middle. CDR3 size: 16 residues. Germline V gene lookup returns CDR1 LGHNT and CDR2 FRNRAP. CDR3 protein: CASGLGGGGKTGELFF. The CDR3 DNA reads as TGTGCTAGTGGTTTGGGAGGCGGGGGCAAAACCGGGGAGCTGTTTTTT.

In regard to this clone: Other DNA variants within this sample encode the same CDR3. The chain couples TRBV5-1 to TRBJ2-3; D unresolved. Trimming took 0 bases from V and 1 from J, leaving 6 bases between them. The CDR3 totals 14 residues. Germline V gene lookup returns CDR1 SGHRS and CDR2 YFSETQ. The CDR3 nucleotides read TGCGCCAGCAGCTTGGATACAGGCACAGATACGCAGTATTTT. It specifies CASSLDTGTDTQYF.

The rearrangement joins TRBV4-2 to TRBJ2-7; 10 nucleotides line up with TRBD2. The V gene's germline CDR1 is LGHNA and CDR2 YNFKEQ. The CDR3 consists of 16 residues. The V segment lost 0 bases and the J segment 3 bases; nucleotides outside the gene matches: 5. The CDR3 DNA reads as TGTGCCAGCAGCCAAGATCTACCTAGCGGGAGCTACGAGCAGTACTTC. Protein product: CASSQDLPSGSYEQYF.

This clone was counted only a few times. The chain employs TRBV10-2 and TRBJ2-7; 7 bases line up with TRBD1. V shed 6 bases and J 2 bases; nucleotides not matched to a gene: 7. Germline CDR1 and CDR2: WSHSY and SAAADI. The CDR3 has 14 residues. The CDR3 DNA follows: TGCGCCAGCAGGAGAACAGGGGTCCCCTACGAGCAGTACTTC. Encoded protein: CASRRTGVPYEQYF.